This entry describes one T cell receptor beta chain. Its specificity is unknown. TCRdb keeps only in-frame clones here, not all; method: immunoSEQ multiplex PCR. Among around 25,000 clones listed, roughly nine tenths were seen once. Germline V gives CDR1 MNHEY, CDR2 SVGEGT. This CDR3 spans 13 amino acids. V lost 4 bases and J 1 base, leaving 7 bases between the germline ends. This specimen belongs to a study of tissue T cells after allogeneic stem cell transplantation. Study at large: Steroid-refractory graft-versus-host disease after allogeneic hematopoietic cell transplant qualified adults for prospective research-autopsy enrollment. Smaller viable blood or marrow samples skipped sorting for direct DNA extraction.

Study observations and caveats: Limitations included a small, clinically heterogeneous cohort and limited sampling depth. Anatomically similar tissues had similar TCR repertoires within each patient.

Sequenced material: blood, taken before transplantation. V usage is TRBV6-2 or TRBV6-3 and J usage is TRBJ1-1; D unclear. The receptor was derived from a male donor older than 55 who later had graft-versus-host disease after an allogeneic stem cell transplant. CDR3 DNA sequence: TGTGCCAGCAGTTCCCAGGAGAACACTGAAGCTTTCTTT. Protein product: CASSSQENTEAFF.